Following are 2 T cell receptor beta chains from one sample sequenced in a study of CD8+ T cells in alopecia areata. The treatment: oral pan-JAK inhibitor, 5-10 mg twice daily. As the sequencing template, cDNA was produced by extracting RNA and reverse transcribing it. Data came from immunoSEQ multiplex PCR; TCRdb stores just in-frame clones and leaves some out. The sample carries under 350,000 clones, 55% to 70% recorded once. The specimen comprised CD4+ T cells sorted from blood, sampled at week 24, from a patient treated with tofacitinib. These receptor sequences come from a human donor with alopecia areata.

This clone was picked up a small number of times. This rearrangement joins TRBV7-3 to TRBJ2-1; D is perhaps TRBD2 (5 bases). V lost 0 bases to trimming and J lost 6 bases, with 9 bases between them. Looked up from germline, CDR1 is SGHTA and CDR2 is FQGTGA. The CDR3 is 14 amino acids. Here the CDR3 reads CASSLTDSVNEQFF. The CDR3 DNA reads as TGTGCCAGCAGCTTAACAGATAGCGTCAATGAGCAGTTCTTC.

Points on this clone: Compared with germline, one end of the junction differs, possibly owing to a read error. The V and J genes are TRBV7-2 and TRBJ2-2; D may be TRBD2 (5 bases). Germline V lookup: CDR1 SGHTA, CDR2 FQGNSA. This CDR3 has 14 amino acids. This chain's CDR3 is CASSLADPSGELFF. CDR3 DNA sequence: TGTGCCAGCAGCCTAGCCGACCCCTCCGGGGAGCTGTTTTTT.